This paragraph covers one TCR beta chain sequence. Antigen specificity is unknown. The library tagged each cDNA molecule with unique molecular identifiers. TCRdb re-called the RACE reads through MiXCR, storing one row per CDR3 protein. The data hold 75,000 to 100,000 distinct CDR3 sequences, with around 12% observed a single time. The source of the sample is a study of human T cells and chemical hapten exposure. As for the study in general: Minor volume differences among pooled libraries chiefly drove per-sample TCR yield variation.

Study-wide findings and caveats: TCRs exceeding 1 in 1000 frequency stayed unchanged with DPC sensitization.

Indicated time point: patch test 1, 2 weeks after DPC sensitization. Specified treatment: therapeutic diphenylcyclopropenone sensitization with weekly scalp DPC. Each donor was an alopecia patient between 18 and 70 years of age who qualified for DPC. The TCR comes from a woman between 35 and 50 years old with alopecia areata. Some clones in this sample may be carry-over from other donors' samples. The material was whole blood, obtained in connection with sensitization to the hapten diphenylcyclopropenone (DPC).

DNA for the CDR3: TGTGCCAGCAGCCAGTCGGGGGGAATGGAGACCCAGTACTTC. The encoded protein is CASSQSGGMETQYF. The chain uses TRBV7-9 and TRBJ2-5, with 7 nucleotides matching TRBD2. The CDR3 spans 14 residues. With V trimmed by 5 bases and J by 5 bases, 8 bases remained unmatched. CDR1 and CDR2 from the germline V gene are SEHNR and FQNEAQ (reference sequence).